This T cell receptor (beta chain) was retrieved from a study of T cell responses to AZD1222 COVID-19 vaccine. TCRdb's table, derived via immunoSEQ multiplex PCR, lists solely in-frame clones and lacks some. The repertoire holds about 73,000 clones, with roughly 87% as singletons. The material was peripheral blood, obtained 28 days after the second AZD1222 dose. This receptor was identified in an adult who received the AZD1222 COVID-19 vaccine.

CDR3 DNA sequence: TGTGCCAGCAGTGAAGCAGGGGCGCTAAACTATGGCTACACCTTC. Translation: CASSEAGALNYGYTF. The chain couples TRBV6-1 to TRBJ1-2, with D possibly matching TRBD1 (5 bases). The CDR3 runs to 15 residues. The germline gives CDR1 MNHNS, CDR2 SASEGT. Trimming took 0 bases from V and 2 from J, leaving 10 bases between them.